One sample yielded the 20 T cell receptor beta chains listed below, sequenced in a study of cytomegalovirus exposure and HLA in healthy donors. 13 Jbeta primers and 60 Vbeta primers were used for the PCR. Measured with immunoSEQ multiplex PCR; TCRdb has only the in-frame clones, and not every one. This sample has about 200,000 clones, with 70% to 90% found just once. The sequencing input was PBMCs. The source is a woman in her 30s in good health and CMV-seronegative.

The CDR3 spells CASSSDRYSNQPQHF. The CDR3 DNA reads as TGTGCCAGTAGTTCGGACAGGTATAGCAATCAGCCCCAGCATTTT. This rearrangement joins TRBV19 to TRBJ1-5; TRBD1 aligns across 7 bases. Germline CDR1 is LNHDA and CDR2 is SQIVND (reference sequence). This CDR3 region has 15 residues. Trimming cost V 5 bases and J 0 bases; bases outside gene matches: 4.

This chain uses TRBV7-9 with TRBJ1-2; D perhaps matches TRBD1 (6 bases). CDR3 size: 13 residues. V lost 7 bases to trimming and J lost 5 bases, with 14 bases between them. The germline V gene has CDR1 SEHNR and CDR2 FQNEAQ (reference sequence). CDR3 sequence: CASTLGRGYGYTF. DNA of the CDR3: TGTGCCAGCACCTTGGGCAGGGGATATGGCTACACCTTC.

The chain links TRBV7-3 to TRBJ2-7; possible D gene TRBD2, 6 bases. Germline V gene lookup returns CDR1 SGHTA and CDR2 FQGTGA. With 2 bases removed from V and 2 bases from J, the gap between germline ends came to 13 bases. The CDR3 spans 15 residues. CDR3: CASSLFGGTTYEQYF. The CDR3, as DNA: TGTGCCAGCAGCTTATTCGGCGGGACCACCTACGAGCAGTACTTC.

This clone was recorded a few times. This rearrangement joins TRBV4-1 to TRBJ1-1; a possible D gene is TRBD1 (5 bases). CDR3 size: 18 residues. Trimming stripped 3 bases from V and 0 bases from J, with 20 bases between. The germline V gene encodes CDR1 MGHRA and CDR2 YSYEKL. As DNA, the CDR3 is TGCGCCAGCAGCCATCCTTTTTCTGGGGCCCGCATGAACACTGAAGCTTTCTTT. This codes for CASSHPFSGARMNTEAFF.

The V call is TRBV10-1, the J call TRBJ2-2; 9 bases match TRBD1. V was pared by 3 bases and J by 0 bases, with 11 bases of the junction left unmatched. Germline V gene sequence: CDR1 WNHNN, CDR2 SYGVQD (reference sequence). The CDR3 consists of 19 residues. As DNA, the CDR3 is TGCGCCAGCAGTGATCTCCGGGACAGGGCCACACCGAACACCGGGGAGCTGTTTTTT. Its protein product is CASSDLRDRATPNTGELFF.

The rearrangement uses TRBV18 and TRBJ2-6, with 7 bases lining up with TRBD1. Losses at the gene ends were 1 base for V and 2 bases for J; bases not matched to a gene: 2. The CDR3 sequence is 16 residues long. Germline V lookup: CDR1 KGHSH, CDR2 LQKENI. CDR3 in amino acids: CASSPQDRAGANVLTF. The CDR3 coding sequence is TGTGCCAGCTCACCACAAGACAGGGCTGGGGCCAACGTCCTGACTTTC.

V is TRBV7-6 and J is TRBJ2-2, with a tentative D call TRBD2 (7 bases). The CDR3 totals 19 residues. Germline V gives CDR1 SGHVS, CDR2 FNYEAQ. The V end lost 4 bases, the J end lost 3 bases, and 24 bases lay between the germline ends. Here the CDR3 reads CASSSIGKGGAEDTGELFF. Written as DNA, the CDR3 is TGTGCCAGCAGCTCCATCGGGAAGGGGGGGGCTGAGGACACCGGGGAGCTGTTTTTT.

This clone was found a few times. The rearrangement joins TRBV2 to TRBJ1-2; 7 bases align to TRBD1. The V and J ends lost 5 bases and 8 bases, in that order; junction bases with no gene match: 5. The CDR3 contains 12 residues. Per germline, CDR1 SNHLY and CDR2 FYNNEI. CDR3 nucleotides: TGTGCCAGCAGTACAAGACAGGGAGGCTACACCTTC. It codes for CASSTRQGGYTF.

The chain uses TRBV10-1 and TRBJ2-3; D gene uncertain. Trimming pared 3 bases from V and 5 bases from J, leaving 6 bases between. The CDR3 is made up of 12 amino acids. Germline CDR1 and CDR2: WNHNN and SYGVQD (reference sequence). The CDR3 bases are TGCGCCAGCAGTGACCTCCGAGATACGCAGTATTTT. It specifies CASSDLRDTQYF.

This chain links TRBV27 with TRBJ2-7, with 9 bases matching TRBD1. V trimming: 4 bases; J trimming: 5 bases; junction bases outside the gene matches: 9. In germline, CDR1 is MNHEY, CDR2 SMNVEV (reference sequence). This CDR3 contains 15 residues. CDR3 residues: CASSWGQGWDDEQYF. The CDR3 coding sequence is TGTGCCAGCAGTTGGGGACAGGGTTGGGATGACGAGCAGTACTTC.

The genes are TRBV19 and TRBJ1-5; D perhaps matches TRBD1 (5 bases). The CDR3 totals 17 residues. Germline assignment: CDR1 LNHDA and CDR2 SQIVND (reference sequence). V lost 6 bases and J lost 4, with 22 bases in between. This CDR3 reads CASRPLGRGGENQPQHF. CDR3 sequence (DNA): TGTGCCAGTAGGCCCCTGGGGCGGGGCGGGGAAAATCAGCCCCAGCATTTT.

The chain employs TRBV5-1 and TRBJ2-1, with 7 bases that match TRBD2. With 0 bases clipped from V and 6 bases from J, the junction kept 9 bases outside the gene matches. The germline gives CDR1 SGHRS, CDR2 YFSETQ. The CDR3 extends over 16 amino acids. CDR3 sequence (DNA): TGCGCCAGCAGCTTGGCCGGAGCGGGGAGCCTCAATGAGCAGTTCTTC. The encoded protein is CASSLAGAGSLNEQFF.

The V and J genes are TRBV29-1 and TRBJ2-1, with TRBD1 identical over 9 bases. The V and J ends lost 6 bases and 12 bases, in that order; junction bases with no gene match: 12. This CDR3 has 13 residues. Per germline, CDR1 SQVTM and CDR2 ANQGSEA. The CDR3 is CSVGTGTGYGQFF. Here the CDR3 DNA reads TGCAGCGTCGGTACCGGGACAGGGTATGGGCAGTTCTTC.

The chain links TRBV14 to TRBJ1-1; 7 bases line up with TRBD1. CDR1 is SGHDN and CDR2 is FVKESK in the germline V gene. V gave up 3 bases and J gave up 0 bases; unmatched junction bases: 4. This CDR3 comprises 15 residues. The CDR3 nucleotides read TGTGCCAGCAGCCAGTTCGGGACAGTGAACACTGAAGCTTTCTTT. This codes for CASSQFGTVNTEAFF.

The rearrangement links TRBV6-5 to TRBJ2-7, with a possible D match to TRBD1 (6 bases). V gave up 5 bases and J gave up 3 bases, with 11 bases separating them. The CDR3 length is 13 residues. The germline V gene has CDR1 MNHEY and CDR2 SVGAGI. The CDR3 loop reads CASSLGQHYEQYF. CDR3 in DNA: TGTGCCAGCAGTCTTGGACAGCACTACGAGCAGTACTTC.

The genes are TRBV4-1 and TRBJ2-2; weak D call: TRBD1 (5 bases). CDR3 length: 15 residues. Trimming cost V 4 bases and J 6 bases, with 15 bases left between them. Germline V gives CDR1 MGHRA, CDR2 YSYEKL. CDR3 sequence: CASSRVAGPSGELFF. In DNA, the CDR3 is TGCGCCAGCAGCCGGGTGGCAGGGCCCTCCGGGGAGCTGTTTTTT.

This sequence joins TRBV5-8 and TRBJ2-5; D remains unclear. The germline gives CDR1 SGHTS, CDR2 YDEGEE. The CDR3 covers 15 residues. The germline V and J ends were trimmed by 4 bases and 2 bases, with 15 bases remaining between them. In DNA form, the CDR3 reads TGTGCCAGCAGCCTGGGTCCCACTACTCAAGAGACCCAGTACTTC. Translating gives CASSLGPTTQETQYF. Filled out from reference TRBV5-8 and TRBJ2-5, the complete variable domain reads EAGVTQSPTHLIKTRGQQATLRCSPISGHTSVYWYQQALGLGLQFLLWYDEGEERNRGNFPPRFSGRQFPNYSSELNVNALELEDSALYLCASSLGPTTQETQYFGPGTRLLVL.

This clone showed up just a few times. The CDR3 DNA is TGTGCCAGCAGTTGGGGGACAGGCCGCTACGAGCAGTACTTC. Its translation: CASSWGTGRYEQYF. V and J are TRBV28 and TRBJ2-7, with 8 bases aligning to TRBD1. V lost 4 bases and J lost 3; bases outside the gene matches: 5. The CDR3 loop spans 14 amino acids. Germline V gene lookup returns CDR1 MDHEN and CDR2 SYDVKM.

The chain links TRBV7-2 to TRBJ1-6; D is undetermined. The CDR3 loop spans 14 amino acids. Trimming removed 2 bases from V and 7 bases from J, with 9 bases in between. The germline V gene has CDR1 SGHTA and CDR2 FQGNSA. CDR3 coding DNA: TGTGCCAGCAGCTTACTTCCACAGAATTCACCCCTCCACTTT. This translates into CASSLLPQNSPLHF.

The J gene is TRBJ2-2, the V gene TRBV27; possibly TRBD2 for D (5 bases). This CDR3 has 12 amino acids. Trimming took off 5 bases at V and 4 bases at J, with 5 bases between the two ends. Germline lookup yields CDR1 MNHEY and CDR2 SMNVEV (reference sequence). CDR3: CASSRGTGELFF. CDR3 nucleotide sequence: TGTGCCAGCAGTCGGGGCACCGGGGAGCTGTTTTTT.